This entry features one TCR beta chain sequence. It lacks a known antigen. The record has no base qualities; no much larger clone is one base away. The entry originates in a study of blood T cell repertoires in COVID-19 (dated by TCRdb to 2019 to 2021). As for the study more broadly: Collaborator samples came from the United States, Italy and Spain and covered acute and convalescent phases of COVID-19. A de-identified subject ID, COVID-19 status, age in years and sex were almost always included in the sample metadata. The repertoires were released in a freely available public database intended as a resource for research on the immune response to SARS-CoV-2. Samples were obtained from the ongoing ImmuneRACE study (first 160 participants) and from some 1,300 subjects provided by 6 global collaborators. Subjects who had been exposed to COVID-19, were actively infected with it, or had recovered from it provided the deeply sampled blood TCRbeta repertoires that made up the dataset. The prospective study material was composed of cDNA or gDNA derived from T cells, B-cell-depleted T cells, or PBMCs. HLA class I and class II types, where available, came from metadata supplied by the sample provider rather than from assay-based typing.

The CDR1 and CDR2 encoded by the germline V gene are KGHDR and SFDVKD. The CDR3 measures 15 amino acids from cysteine to phenylalanine. Just the 45-base CDR3 DNA is kept, in frame starting at base 1. The trim is 3 bases for V and 4 bases for J, with a gap of 12 bases between the germline ends. The full study reports these points: Clinical and demographic metadata were provided uncurated, with the amount varying by source and participant.

The immunoSEQ Assay, a bias-controlled multiplex PCR, was used to amplify TCRbeta CDR3 regions from genomic DNA. For the original study's pipeline: The number of nucleated cells in each sample was estimated by amplification of reference gene primers within the assay. To quantify the absolute abundance of each unique TCRbeta CDR3 rearrangement, sequence reads were collapsed and filtered. Productive Simpson clonality was computed per sample as the square root of Simpson's diversity index over productive rearrangements. As stored in TCRdb, this immuneACCESS dataset retains in-frame rearrangements with V and J assigned. A fraction of the clones does not appear; measured against another copy, unresolved V genes explain less than half of the discrepancy, and the remainder lacks a known reason. The V and J calls and clone size were taken over from that table, and D and trimming were inferred from the DNA. The sample table lists roughly 340,000 clones, roughly nine tenths of them with a count of one. Around 2.8% of the sample belongs to the ten largest clones.

One collaborating source in Seattle enrolled patients while the patients were actively infected and followed the patients over time throughout the course of disease. Whole blood was collected in K2EDTA tubes by collaborating institutions according to the institutions' own protocols. Collaborator samples were shipped for TCRbeta analysis as frozen whole blood, isolated PBMCs, or DNA extracted from either sample type. Material: peripheral blood. Here the chain combines TRBV24-1 and TRBJ1-3, with no D gene named confidently. The TCR was taken from a woman aged 25 to 39 with COVID-19, enrolled during active disease. The nucleotide sequence is given as TGTGCCACCAGTGATAACGCAGACGGGGGAAACACCATATATTTT. This sequence encodes CATSDNADGGNTIYF.